The text below deals with one TCR beta chain. Antigen unknown. The CDR3 sequence is 13 residues long. The J segment lost 9 bases and the V segment lost 4 bases, leaving 9 bases of the junction unmatched. Germline CDR1 SGHNT, CDR2 YYREEE (reference sequence). The source of the sample is a study of CD8+ T cells in alopecia areata. Study-wide background: Treatment comprised oral tofacitinib, 5 to 10 mg twice daily, in treated patients. Findings and limits, study-wide: Researchers report lesional scalp, most notably alopecia totalis/universalis, outstripped normal scalp in clonality. Among the cells sequenced in scalp samples are also the resident alphabeta T cells of normal skin.

RNA was isolated and reverse transcribed to cDNA, the sequencing template. The repertoire was sequenced with immunoSEQ multiplex PCR; TCRdb's copy has only in-frame clones and lacks some. The table shows 160,000 or so clones, with around 71% occurring only once. V is TRBV5-4 and J is TRBJ2-7, with 8 bases aligning to TRBD1. The sequence was obtained from a human donor with alopecia areata. This specimen consisted of CD8+ T cells sorted from blood, obtained at week 0. The CDR3 region is CASSPPGQVGQYF. DNA for the CDR3: TGTGCCAGCAGCCCGCCGGGACAGGTTGGGCAGTACTTC. The variable domain in full, with the rest retrieved from reference TRBV5-4 and TRBJ2-7, is ETGVTQSPTHLIKTRGQQVTLRCSSQSGHNTVSWYQQALGQGPQFIFQYYREEENGRGNFPPRFSGLQFPNYSSELNVNALELDDSALYLCASSPPGQVGQYFGPGTRLTVT.